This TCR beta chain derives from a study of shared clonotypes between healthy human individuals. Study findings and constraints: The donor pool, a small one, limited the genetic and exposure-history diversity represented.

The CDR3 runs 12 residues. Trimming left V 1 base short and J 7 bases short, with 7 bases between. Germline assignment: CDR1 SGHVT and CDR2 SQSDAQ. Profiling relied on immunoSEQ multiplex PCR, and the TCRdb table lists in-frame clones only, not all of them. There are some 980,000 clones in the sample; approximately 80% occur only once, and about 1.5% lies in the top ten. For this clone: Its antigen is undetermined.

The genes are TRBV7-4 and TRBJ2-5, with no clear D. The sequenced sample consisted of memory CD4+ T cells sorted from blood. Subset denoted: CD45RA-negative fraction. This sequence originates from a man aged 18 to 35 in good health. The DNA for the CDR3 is TGTGCCAGCAGCTTAGGGTTGGGGACCCAGTACTTC. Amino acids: CASSLGLGTQYF.